Listed here is a single T cell receptor beta chain. This CDR3 has 15 residues. V lost 2 bases to trimming and J lost 1 base, with 12 bases between them. Germline V gene sequence: CDR1 SGHVS, CDR2 FNYEAQ. The data originate from a study of cytomegalovirus exposure and HLA in healthy donors. Researchers ran the PCR with 60 Vbeta and 13 Jbeta primers. Sequencing used immunoSEQ multiplex PCR; TCRdb keeps in-frame clones, though not all of them. The sample records about 190,000 clones, approximately 81% being singletons. The sequenced sample consisted of PBMCs. The chain carries TRBV7-6 and TRBJ2-7, with D maybe TRBD2 (6 bases). This TCR was recovered from a woman under 30 in good health and CMV-seropositive. Written as DNA, the CDR3 is TGTGCCAGCAGCTTAATAGGAGGGGAGTCCTACGAGCAGTACTTC. Its protein product is CASSLIGGESYEQYF.